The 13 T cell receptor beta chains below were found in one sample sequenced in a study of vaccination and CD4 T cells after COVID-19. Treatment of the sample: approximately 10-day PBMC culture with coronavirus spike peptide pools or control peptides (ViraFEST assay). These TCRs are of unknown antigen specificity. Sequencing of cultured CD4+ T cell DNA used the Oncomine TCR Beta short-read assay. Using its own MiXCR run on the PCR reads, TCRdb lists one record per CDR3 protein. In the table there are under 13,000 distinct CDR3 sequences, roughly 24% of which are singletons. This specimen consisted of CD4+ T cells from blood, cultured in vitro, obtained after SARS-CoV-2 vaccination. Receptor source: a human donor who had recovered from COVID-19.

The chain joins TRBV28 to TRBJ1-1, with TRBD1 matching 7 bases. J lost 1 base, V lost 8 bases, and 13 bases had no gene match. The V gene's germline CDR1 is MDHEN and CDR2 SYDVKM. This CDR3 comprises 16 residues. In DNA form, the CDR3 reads TGTGCCAGCCATGTTATATTGGAGGGGGCGAACACTGAAGCTTTCTTT. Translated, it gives CASHVILEGANTEAFF.

The CDR3 spells CASSFSLSGAHEQYF. The CDR3, as DNA: TGTGCCAGCAGTTTTTCCCTATCGGGAGCCCACGAGCAGTACTTC. This chain links TRBV28 with TRBJ2-7; D may be TRBD2 (6 bases). V lost 3 bases, J lost 5 bases, and 17 bases lay in between. CDR3 size: 15 residues. The germline V gene has CDR1 MDHEN and CDR2 SYDVKM.

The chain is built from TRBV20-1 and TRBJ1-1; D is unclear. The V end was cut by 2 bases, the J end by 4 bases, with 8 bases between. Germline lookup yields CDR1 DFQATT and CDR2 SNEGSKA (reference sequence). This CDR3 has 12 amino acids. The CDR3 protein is CSARKSGTEAFF. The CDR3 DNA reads TGCAGTGCTAGAAAGTCCGGCACTGAAGCTTTCTTT.

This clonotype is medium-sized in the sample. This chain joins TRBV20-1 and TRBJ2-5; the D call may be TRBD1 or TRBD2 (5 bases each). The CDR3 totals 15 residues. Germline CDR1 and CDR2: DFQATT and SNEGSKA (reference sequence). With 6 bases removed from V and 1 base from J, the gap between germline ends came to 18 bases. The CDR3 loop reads CSARPAGARQETQYF. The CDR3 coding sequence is TGCAGTGCCAGGCCGGCCGGGGCACGCCAAGAGACCCAGTACTTC.

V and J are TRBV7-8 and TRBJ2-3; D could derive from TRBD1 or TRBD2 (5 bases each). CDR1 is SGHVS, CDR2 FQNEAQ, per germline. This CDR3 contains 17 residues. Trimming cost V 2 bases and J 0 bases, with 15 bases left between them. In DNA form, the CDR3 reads TGTGCCAGCAGCTTACGGCGGGCAGGGCTTAGCACAGATACGCAGTATTTT. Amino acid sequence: CASSLRRAGLSTDTQYF.

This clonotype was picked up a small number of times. Here the CDR3 DNA reads TGTGCCATCAGGGCTCCAGGGGCGAATCAGCCCCAGCATTTT. Amino acid sequence: CAIRAPGANQPQHF. The chain recombines TRBV10-3 with TRBJ1-5; perhaps TRBD1 as D (6 bases). The CDR3 is 14 amino acids. Between the trimmed V and J ends, which lost 6 bases and 4 bases, there was a span of 13 bases. Looked up from germline, CDR1 is ENHRY and CDR2 is SYGVKD.

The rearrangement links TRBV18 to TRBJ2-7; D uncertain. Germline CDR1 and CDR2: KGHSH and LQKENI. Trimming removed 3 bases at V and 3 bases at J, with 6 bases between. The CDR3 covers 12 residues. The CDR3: CASSPQLYEQYF. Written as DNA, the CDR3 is TGTGCCAGCTCACCCCAACTCTACGAGCAGTACTTC.

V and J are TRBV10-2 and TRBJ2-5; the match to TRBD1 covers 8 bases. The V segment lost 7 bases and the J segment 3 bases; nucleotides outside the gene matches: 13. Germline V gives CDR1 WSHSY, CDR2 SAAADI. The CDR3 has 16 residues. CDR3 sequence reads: CASTDRGYPWEETQYF. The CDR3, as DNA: TGCGCCAGCACCGACAGGGGTTACCCTTGGGAAGAGACCCAGTACTTC.

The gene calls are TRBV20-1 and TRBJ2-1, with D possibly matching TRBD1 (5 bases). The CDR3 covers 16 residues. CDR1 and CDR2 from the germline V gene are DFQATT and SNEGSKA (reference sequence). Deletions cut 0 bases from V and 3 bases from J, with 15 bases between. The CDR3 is CSAREAVARVYNEQFF. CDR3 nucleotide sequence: TGCAGTGCTAGAGAAGCAGTGGCCAGGGTCTACAATGAGCAGTTCTTC.

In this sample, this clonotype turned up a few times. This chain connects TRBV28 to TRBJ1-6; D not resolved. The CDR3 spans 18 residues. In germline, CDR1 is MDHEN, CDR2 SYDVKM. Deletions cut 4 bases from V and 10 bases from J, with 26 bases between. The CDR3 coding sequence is TGTGCCAGCAGTTCCCCGACAAGGCGGCGAGGGCCGGGGTCACCCCTCCACTTT. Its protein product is CASSSPTRRRGPGSPLHF. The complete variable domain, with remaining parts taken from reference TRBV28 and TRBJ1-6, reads DVKVTQSSRYLVKRTGEKVFLECVQDMDHENMFWYRQDPGLGLRLIYFSYDVKMKEKGDIPEGYSVSREKKERFSLILESASTNQTSMYLCASSSPTRRRGPGSPLHFGNGTRLTVT.

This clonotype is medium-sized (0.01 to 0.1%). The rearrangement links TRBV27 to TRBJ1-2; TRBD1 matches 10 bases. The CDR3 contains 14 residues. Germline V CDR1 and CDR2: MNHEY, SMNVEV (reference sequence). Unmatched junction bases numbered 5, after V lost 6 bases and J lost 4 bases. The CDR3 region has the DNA TGTGCCAGCAGCCCCGGGACAGGGGTCTATGGCTACACCTTC. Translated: CASSPGTGVYGYTF.

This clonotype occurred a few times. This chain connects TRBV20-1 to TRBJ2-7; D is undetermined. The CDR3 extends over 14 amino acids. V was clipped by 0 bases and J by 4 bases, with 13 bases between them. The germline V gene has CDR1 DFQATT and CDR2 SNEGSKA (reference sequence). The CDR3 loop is CSARDGKQTYEQYF. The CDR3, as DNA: TGCAGTGCTAGAGATGGTAAGCAGACTTACGAGCAGTACTTC.

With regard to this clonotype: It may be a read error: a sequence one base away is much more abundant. CDR3 DNA: TGTGCCAGCAGCCGCTCGACAGGGCCCCAAGAGACCCAGAACTTC. Its protein product is CASSRSTGPQETQNF. The chain couples TRBV7-2 to TRBJ2-5; TRBD1 matches at 7 bases. Germline CDR1 SGHTA, CDR2 FQGNSA. CDR3 length: 15 residues.